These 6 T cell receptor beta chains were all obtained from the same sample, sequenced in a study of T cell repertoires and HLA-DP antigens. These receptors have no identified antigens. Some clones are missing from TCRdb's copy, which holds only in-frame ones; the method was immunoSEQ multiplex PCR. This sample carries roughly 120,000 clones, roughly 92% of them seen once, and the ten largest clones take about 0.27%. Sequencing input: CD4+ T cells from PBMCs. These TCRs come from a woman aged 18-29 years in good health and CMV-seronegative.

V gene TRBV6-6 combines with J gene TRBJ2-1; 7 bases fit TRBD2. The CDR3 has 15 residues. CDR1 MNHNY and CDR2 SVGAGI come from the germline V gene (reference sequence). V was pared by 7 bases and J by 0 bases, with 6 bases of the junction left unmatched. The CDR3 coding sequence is TGTGCCAGCACCCTGACTAGCACCTCCTACAATGAGCAGTTCTTC. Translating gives CASTLTSTSYNEQFF.

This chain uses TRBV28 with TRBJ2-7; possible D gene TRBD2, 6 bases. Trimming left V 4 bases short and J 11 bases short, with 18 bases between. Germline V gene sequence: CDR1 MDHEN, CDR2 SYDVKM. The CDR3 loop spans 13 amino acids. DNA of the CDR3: TGTGCCAGCAGTTCCCACCTCCGACTAGGGGAGTACTTC. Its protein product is CASSSHLRLGEYF.

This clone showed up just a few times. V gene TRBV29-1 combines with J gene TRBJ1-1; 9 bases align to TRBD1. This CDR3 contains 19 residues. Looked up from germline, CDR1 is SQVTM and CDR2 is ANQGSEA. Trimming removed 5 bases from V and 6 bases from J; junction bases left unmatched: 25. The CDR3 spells CSVTDDRGFSWSGDAEAFF. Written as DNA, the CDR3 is TGCAGCGTTACTGATGACAGGGGGTTTTCTTGGTCCGGGGATGCTGAAGCTTTCTTT.

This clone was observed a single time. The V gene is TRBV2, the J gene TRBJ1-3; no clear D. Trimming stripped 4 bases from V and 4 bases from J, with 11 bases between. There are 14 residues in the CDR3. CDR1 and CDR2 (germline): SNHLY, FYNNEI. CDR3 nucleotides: TGTGCCAGCAGTGCCGGGAACGCGGGAAACACCATATATTTT. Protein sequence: CASSAGNAGNTIYF.

The CDR3 sequence is CASSIIGHPQHF. The CDR3 nucleotides read TGTGCCAGTAGTATAATTGGACATCCCCAGCATTTT. V usage is TRBV19 and J usage is TRBJ1-5; D possibly corresponds to TRBD1 (5 bases). Germline-derived CDR1 and CDR2 are LNHDA and SQIVND (reference sequence). The CDR3 contains 12 residues. V lost 2 bases to trimming and J lost 10 bases, with 9 bases between them.

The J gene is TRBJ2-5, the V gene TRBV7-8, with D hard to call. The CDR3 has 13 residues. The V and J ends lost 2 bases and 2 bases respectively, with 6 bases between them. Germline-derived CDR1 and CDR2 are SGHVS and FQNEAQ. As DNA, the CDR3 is TGTGCCAGCAGCTTAAGACTGCAAGAGACCCAGTACTTC. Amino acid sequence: CASSLRLQETQYF.